This T cell receptor (beta chain) came from a study of Graves' ophthalmopathy and Graves' hyperthyroidism. Study-level information: Untreated patients at initial diagnosis provided peripheral blood. Overall study findings and caveats: Most expanded clonotypes in thyroid above 0.001 frequency also showed up in blood.

This clonotype was counted many times. Its specificity is unknown. Donors with ophthalmopathy: moderate-to-severe activity, CAS ≥3, NOSPECS ≥4, duration under 3 months. Diagnosis relied on clinical symptoms, serum thyroxine, TRAb, thyroid ultrasound and orbital computed tomography. As the template, RNA transcripts were used to amplify TCR beta CDR3 regions. Scientists carried out first-round RT-PCR using HTBI primers and then a second-round multiplex PCR. TCRdb itself ran the multiplex PCR reads through MiXCR, one entry per CDR3 protein. This sample yields about 210,000 distinct CDR3 sequences, of which approximately 28% are seen a single time; 9.1% belongs to the top ten. Source material: peripheral blood. The clonotype originates from a man aged 50-59 years with Graves' ophthalmopathy.

The CDR3 bases are TGTGCCAGCACCGACCTCTCAGGGTTCAATCAGCCCCAGCATTTT. Its translation: CASTDLSGFNQPQHF. The chain combines TRBV6-5 with TRBJ1-5; a weak D match, TRBD1 (5 bases). Germline CDR1 and CDR2: MNHEY and SVGAGI. CDR3 length: 15 residues. Trimming stripped 7 bases from V and 3 bases from J, with 16 bases between.